This T cell receptor (beta chain) was found in a study of vaccination and CD4 T cells after COVID-19. Study results and limitations: Spike mono-reactive status applied to 304 of 307 vaccine-specific clones in convalescent patients. Relatively few convalescent patients were studied; early post-infection timepoints were not included.

Germline V gene sequence: CDR1 MDHEN, CDR2 SYDVKM. The CDR3 totals 15 residues. The V end was cut by 6 bases, the J end by 10 bases, with 19 bases between. On this clonotype itself: What it binds is not known.

The sample's treatment: roughly nine-day PBMC culture with coronavirus spike peptide pools or control peptides (ViraFEST assay). Cultured CD4+ T cell DNA was sequenced using the Oncomine TCR Beta short-read assay. TCRdb redid the calling of the PCR reads with MiXCR, one entry per CDR3 protein. Of about 13,000 distinct CDR3 sequences listed, about two thirds are singletons. Sequenced: CD4+ T cells from blood, cultured in vitro. The TCR originated in a human donor who had recovered from COVID-19. The chain couples TRBV28 to TRBJ1-6, with D tentatively TRBD1 (5 bases). CDR3 residues: CASSLAWGGQSPLHF. The DNA of the CDR3 is TGTGCCAGCAGCCTTGCCTGGGGGGGTCAGTCACCCCTCCACTTT.